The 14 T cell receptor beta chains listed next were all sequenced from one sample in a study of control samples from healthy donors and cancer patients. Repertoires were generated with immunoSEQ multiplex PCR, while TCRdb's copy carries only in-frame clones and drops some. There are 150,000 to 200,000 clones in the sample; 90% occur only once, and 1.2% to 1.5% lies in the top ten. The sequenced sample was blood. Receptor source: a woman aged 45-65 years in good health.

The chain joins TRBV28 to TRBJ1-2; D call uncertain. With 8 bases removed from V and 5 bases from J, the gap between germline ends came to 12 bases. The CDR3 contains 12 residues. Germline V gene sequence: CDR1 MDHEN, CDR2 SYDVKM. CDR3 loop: CASHRASYGYTF. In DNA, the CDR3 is TGTGCCAGCCATAGGGCATCTTATGGCTACACCTTC.

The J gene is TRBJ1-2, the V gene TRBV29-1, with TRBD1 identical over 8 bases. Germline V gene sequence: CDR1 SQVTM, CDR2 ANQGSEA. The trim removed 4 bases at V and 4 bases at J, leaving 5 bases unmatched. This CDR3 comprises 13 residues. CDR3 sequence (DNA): TGCAGCGTTGCCGACAGGGGTGGCTATGGCTACACCTTC. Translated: CSVADRGGYGYTF.

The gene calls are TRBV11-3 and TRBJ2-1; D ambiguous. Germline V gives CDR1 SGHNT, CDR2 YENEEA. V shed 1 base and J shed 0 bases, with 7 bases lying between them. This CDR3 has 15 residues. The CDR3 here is CASSLGPSSYNEQFF. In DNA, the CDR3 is TGTGCCAGCAGCTTAGGCCCCAGCTCCTACAATGAGCAGTTCTTC.

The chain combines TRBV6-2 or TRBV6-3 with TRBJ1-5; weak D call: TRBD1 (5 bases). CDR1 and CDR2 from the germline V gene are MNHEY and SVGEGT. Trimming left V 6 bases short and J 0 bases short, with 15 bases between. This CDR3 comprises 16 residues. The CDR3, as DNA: TGTGCCAGCAGCGAGACAGTCCTCTATAGCAATCAGCCCCAGCATTTT. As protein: CASSETVLYSNQPQHF.

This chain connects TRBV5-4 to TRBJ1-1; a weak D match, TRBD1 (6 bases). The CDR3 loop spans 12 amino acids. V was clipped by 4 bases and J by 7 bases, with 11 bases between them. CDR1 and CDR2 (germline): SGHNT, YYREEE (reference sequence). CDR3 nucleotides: TGTGCCAGCAGCCTACAGGGCCTTGAAGCTTTCTTT. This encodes CASSLQGLEAFF.

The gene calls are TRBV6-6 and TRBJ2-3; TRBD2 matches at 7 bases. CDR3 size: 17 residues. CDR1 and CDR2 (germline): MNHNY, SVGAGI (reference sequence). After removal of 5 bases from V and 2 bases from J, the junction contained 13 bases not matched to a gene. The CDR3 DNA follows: TGTGCCAGCAGTCAAAGGGCGGGCGGGGGACTCACAGATACGCAGTATTTT. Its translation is CASSQRAGGGLTDTQYF.

The CDR3 loop is CASSVASGGRLYNEQFF. For the CDR3, the DNA is TGTGCCAGCAGCGTAGCGTCCGGCGGGAGGCTTTACAATGAGCAGTTCTTC. J is TRBJ2-1 and V is TRBV9; 8 bases map to TRBD2. The V segment lost 0 bases and the J segment 4 bases; nucleotides outside the gene matches: 9. From germline, CDR1 is SGDLS and CDR2 YYNGEE. CDR3 length: 17 amino acids.

CDR3 in DNA: TGTGCCAGCAGTTCACAGGGTGCAGGCAATCAGCCCCAGCATTTT. Residues: CASSSQGAGNQPQHF. This chain joins TRBV27 and TRBJ1-5; D perhaps matches TRBD1 (6 bases). Germline V gene lookup returns CDR1 MNHEY and CDR2 SMNVEV (reference sequence). Trimming left V 4 bases short and J 2 bases short, with 12 bases between. The CDR3 is made up of 15 amino acids.

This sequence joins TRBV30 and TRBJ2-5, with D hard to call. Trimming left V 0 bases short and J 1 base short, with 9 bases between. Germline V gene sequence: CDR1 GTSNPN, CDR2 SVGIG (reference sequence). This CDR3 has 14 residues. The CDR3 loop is CAWSVGGAQETQYF. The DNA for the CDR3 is TGTGCCTGGAGTGTGGGCGGAGCCCAAGAGACCCAGTACTTC. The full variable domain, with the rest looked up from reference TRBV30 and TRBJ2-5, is SQTIHQWPATLVQPVGSPLSLECTVEGTSNPNLYWYRQAAGRGLQLLFYSVGIGQISSEVPQNLSASRPQDRQFILSSKKLLLSDSGFYLCAWSVGGAQETQYFGPGTRLLVL.

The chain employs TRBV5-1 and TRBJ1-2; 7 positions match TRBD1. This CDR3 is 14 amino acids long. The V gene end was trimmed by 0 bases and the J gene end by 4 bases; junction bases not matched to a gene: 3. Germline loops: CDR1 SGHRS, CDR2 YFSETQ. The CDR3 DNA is TGCGCCAGCAGCTTGGAGACAGGGATCTATGGCTACACCTTC. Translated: CASSLETGIYGYTF.

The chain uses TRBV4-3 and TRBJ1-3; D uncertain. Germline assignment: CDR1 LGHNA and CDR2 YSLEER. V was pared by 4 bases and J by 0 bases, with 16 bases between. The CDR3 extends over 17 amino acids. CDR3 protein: CASSLSFRIYSGNTIYF. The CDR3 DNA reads TGCGCCAGCAGCCTCAGCTTTCGGATCTACTCTGGAAACACCATATATTTT.

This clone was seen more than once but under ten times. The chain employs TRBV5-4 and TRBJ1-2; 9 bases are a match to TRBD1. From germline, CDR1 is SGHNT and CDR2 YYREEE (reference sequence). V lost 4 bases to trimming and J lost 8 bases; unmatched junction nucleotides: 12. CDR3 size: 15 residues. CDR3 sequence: CASSTGTGTGMGYTF. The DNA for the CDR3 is TGTGCCAGCAGCACGGGCACCGGGACAGGGATGGGCTACACCTTC.

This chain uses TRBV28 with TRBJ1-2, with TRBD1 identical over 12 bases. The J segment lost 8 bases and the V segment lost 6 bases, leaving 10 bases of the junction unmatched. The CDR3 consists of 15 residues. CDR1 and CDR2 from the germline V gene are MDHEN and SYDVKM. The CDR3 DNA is TGTGCCAGCAGCCCCCCGGGACAGGGGGCGCGGGGCTACACCTTC. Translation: CASSPPGQGARGYTF.

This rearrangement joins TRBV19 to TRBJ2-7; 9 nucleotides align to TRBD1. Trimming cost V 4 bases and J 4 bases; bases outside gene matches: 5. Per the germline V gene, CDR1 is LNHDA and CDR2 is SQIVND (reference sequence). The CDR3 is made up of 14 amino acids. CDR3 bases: TGTGCCAGTAGTAGGAGACAGGGGGAATACGAGCAGTACTTC. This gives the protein CASSRRQGEYEQYF. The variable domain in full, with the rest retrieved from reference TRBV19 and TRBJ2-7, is DGGITQSPKYLFRKEGQNVTLSCEQNLNHDAMYWYRQDPGQGLRLIYYSQIVNDFQKGDIAEGYSVSREKKESFPLTVTSAQKNPTAFYLCASSRRQGEYEQYFGPGTRLTVT.